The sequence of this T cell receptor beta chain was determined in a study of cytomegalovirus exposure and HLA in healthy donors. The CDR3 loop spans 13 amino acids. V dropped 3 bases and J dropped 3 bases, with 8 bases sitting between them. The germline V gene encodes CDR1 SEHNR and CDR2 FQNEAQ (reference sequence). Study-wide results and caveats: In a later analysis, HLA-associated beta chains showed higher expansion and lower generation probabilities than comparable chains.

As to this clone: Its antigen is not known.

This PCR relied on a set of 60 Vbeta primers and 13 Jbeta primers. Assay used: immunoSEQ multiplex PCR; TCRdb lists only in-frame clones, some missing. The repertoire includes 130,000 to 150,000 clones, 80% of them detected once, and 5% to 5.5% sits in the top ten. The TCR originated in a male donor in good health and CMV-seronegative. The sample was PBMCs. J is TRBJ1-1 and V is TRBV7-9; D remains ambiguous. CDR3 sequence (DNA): TGTGCCAGCAGCTTTTCAGATTACACTGAAGCTTTCTTT. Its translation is CASSFSDYTEAFF.